This TCR beta chain came from a study of CD8+ T cells in alopecia areata. On the study more broadly: In an open-label trial, patients got 5 to 10 mg tofacitinib twice daily.

V was cut by 2 bases and J by 8 bases, with 15 bases left in between. Germline V lookup: CDR1 SQVTM, CDR2 ANQGSEA. This CDR3 contains 13 residues. Study-wide findings and caveats: The study found TCR sharing across patients less clear than in mice, possibly for HLA reasons.

The study team obtained lesional scalp punch biopsies and peripheral blood from alopecia areata patients. The sequencing template was cDNA reverse transcribed from extracted RNA. The method was immunoSEQ multiplex PCR; TCRdb's version includes in-frame clones alone and lacks a portion of them. The table records tens of thousands of clones, almost 97% of them present only once. Note on this clone: Antigen: not known.

The sample was CD8+ T cells sorted from blood, taken at week 0. This sequence was found in a human donor with alopecia areata. The V and J genes are TRBV29-1 and TRBJ1-2; TRBD1 might be the D (6 bases). In DNA, the CDR3 is TGCAGCGTTGAACCTCCCTCAGGGGTGGGCTACACCTTC. Its protein is CSVEPPSGVGYTF.